This section outlines one T cell receptor beta chain sequence together with its context. The sample originates from a study of blood T cell repertoires in COVID-19. TCRdb's copy holds only in-frame clones and misses some; the assay was immunoSEQ multiplex PCR. The sample has over 150,000 clones, 80% to 90% seen once. V lost 5 bases, J lost 8 bases, and 9 bases stayed unmatched. CDR3 length: 15 amino acids. CDR1 and CDR2 from the germline V gene are MNHEY and SVGAGI. The sequence was obtained from a man aged 35 to 55 with acute or convalescent COVID-19. This chain links TRBV6-5 with TRBJ1-2; 12 bases agree with TRBD1. The sample was peripheral blood. Written as DNA, the CDR3 is TGTGCCAGCAGTAACCGGGACAGGGGGCCGGAAGGCTACACCTTC. This codes for CASSNRDRGPEGYTF.